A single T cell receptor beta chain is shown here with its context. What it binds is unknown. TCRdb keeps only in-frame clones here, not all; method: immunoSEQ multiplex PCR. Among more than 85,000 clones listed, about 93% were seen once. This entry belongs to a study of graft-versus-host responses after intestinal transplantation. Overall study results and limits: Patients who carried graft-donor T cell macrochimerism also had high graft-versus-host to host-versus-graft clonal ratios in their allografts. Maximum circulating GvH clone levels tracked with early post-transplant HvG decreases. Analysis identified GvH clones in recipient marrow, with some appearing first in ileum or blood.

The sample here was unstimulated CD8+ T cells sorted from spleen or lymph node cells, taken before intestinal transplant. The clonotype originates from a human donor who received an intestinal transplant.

CDR3 residues: CASSLGQGNYGYTF. The CDR3 DNA is TGCGCCAGCAGCCTGGGACAGGGGAACTATGGCTACACCTTC. V gene TRBV4-3 combines with J gene TRBJ1-2; TRBD1 agrees at 10 bases. Germline loops: CDR1 LGHNA, CDR2 YSLEER. The CDR3 consists of 14 residues. Trimming took 4 bases from V and 2 from J; bases not matched to a gene: 1.